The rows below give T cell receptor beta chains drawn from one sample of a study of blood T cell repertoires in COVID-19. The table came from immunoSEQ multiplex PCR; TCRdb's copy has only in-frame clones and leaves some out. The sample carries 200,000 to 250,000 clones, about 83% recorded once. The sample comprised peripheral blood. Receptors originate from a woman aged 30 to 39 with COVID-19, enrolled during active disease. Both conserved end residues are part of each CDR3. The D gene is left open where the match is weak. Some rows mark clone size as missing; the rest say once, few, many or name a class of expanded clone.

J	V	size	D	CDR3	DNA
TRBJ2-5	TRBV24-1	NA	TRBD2	CATSDFGGGGGETQYF	TGTGCCACCAGTGATTTTGGCGGGGGGGGAGGAGAGACCCAGTACTTC
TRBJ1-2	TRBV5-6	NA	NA	CASSVGQNYGYTF	TGTGCCAGCAGCGTCGGACAGAACTATGGCTACACCTTC
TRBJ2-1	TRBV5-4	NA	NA	CASSLVGAAYNEQFF	TGTGCCAGCAGCTTGGTGGGGGCCGCCTACAATGAGCAGTTCTTC
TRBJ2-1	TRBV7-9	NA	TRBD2	CASSLALAGGNEQFF	TGTGCCAGCAGCTTAGCCTTAGCGGGAGGGAATGAGCAGTTCTTC
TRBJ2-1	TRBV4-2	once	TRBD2	CASSQVGGGPYNEQFF	TGTGCCAGCAGCCAAGTGGGCGGGGGACCCTACAATGAGCAGTTCTTC
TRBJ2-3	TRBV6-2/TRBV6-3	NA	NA	CASSMDTTDTQYF	TGTGCCAGCAGCATGGACACTACAGATACGCAGTATTTT
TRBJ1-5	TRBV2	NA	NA	CASSEQGKDQPQHF	TGTGCCAGCAGTGAACAGGGTAAGGATCAGCCCCAGCATTTT
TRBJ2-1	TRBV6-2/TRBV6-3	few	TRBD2	CASSKPAGKTSYNEQFF	TGTGCCAGCAGCAAACCAGCGGGGAAGACCTCCTACAATGAGCAGTTCTTC
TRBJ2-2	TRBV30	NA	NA	CAWSASRVKTGELFF	TGTGCCTGGAGTGCGAGCAGGGTAAAAACCGGGGAGCTGTTTTTT
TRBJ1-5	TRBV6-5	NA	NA	CASSYIVGQPQHF	TGTGCCAGCAGTTATATCGTCGGTCAGCCCCAGCATTTT
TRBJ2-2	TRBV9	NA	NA	CASSVDPGGNGELFF	TGTGCCAGCAGCGTAGATCCAGGGGGGAACGGGGAGCTGTTTTTT
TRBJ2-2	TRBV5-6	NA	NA	CASSSQGRNTGELFF	TGTGCCAGCAGCTCCCAGGGTAGGAACACCGGGGAGCTGTTTTTT
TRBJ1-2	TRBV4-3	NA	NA	CASSQASYGYTF	TGCGCCAGCAGCCAGGCCAGCTATGGCTACACCTTC
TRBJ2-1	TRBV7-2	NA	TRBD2	CASSTAGGNSYNEQFF	TGTGCCAGCAGCACTGCGGGGGGGAACTCCTACAATGAGCAGTTCTTC
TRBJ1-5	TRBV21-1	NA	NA	CASSIRDTFSNQPQHF	TGTGCCAGCAGTATCCGGGACACATTCAGCAATCAGCCCCAGCATTTT
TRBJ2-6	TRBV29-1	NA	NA	CSVVADSGANVLTF	TGCAGCGTTGTTGCGGACTCTGGGGCCAACGTCCTGACTTTC
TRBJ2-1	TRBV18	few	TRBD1	CASSPPTGGHNEQFF	TGTGCCAGCTCACCACCTACAGGGGGACACAATGAGCAGTTCTTC
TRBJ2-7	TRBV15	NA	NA	CATSRDLYHEQYF	TGTGCCACCAGCAGAGACCTCTACCACGAGCAGTACTTC
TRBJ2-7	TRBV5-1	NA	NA	CASSPGLINYEQYF	TGCGCCAGCAGCCCGGGACTGATTAACTACGAGCAGTACTTC
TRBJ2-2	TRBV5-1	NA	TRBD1	CASSPGQGVSTGELFF	TGCGCCAGCAGCCCCGGACAGGGCGTCAGTACCGGGGAGCTGTTTTTT
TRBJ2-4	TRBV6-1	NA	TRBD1	CASSEIQGNGNIQYF	TGTGCCAGCAGTGAAATACAGGGGAATGGAAACATTCAGTACTTC
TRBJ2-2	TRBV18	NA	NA	CASSRKRIDTGELFF	TGTGCCAGCTCACGCAAGAGGATTGACACCGGGGAGCTGTTTTTT
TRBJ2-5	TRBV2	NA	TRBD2	CASRLAGGAKETQYF	TGTGCCAGCCGACTAGCGGGGGGTGCCAAAGAGACCCAGTACTTC
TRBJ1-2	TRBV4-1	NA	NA	CASSQGEGLNYGYTF	TGCGCCAGCAGCCAAGGGGAGGGGCTCAACTATGGCTACACCTTC
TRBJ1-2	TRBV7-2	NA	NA	CASSPPGAYGYTF	TGTGCCAGCAGCCCTCCGGGTGCGTATGGCTACACCTTC
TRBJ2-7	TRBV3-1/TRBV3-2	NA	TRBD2	CASSRGTSTYEQYF	TGTGCCAGCAGCCGCGGGACTAGCACCTACGAGCAGTACTTC
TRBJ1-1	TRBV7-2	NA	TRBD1	CASSSTGTATEAFF	TGTGCCAGCAGCTCAACCGGGACAGCAACTGAAGCTTTCTTT
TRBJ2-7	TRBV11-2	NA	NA	CASSLKSGETTIYGQYF	TGTGCCAGCAGCTTAAAAAGCGGAGAGACCACAATTTACGGGCAGTACTTC
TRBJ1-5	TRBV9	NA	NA	CASSAGEGRNQPQHF	TGTGCCAGCAGCGCCGGGGAGGGACGGAATCAGCCCCAGCATTTT
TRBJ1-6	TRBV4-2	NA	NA	CASSQDPGQTNSPLHF	TGTGCCAGCAGCCAAGATCCCGGACAGACTAATTCACCCCTCCACTTT
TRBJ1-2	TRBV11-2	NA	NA	CASSLRQAPNYGYTF	TGTGCCAGCAGCTTAAGGCAGGCTCCTAACTATGGCTACACCTTC
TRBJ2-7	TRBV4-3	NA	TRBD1	CASSQGVGTGGYEQYF	TGCGCCAGCAGCCAAGGAGTCGGGACAGGGGGCTACGAGCAGTACTTC
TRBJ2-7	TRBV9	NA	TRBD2	CASSPGLAGSYEQYF	TGTGCCAGCAGCCCGGGACTAGCGGGTTCCTACGAGCAGTACTTC
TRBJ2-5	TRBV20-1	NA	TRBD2	CSASPLAGGPRVETQYF	TGCAGTGCTAGTCCGCTAGCGGGAGGGCCTAGGGTGGAGACCCAGTACTTC
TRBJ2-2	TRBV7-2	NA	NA	CASSSRRGGADTGELFF	TGTGCCAGCAGCTCCAGGAGGGGGGGGGCCGACACCGGGGAGCTGTTTTTT
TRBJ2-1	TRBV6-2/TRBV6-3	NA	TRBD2	CASSYSTSGGAWYNEQFF	TGTGCCAGCAGTTACTCGACTAGCGGGGGGGCGTGGTACAATGAGCAGTTCTTC
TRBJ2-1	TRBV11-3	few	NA	CASSLGENGEQFF	TGTGCCAGCAGCTTAGGAGAGAACGGTGAGCAGTTCTTC
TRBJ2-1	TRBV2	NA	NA	CASMGSEQFF	TGTGCCAGCATGGGGAGTGAGCAGTTCTTC
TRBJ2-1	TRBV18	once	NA	CASSPRTGGAGNEQFF	TGTGCCAGCTCACCAAGAACAGGAGGGGCGGGCAATGAGCAGTTCTTC
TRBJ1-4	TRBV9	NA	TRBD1	CASSVTGGGEKLFF	TGTGCCAGCAGCGTAACAGGGGGCGGTGAAAAACTGTTTTTT
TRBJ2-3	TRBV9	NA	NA	CASSTGDSPASGTQYF	TGTGCCAGCAGCACCGGGGACTCCCCAGCATCGGGAACGCAGTATTTT
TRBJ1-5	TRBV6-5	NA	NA	CASSLATDSNQPQHF	TGTGCCAGCAGCTTAGCGACGGATAGCAATCAGCCCCAGCATTTT
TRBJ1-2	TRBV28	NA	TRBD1	CASSFSARDRVSYGYTF	TGTGCCAGCAGTTTTTCAGCCCGGGACAGGGTCAGCTATGGCTACACCTTC
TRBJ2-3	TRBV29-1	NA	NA	CSVDRGSGTDTQYF	TGCAGCGTTGATCGGGGTAGCGGCACAGATACGCAGTATTTT
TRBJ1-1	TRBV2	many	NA	CASNSPVGTEAFF	TGTGCCAGCAACAGCCCCGTGGGCACTGAAGCTTTCTTT
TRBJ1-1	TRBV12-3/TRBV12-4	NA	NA	CASSLNPNTEAFF	TGTGCCAGCAGTCTAAATCCGAACACTGAAGCTTTCTTT
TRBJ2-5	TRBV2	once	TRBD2	CASSEWASGGETQYF	TGTGCCAGCAGTGAGTGGGCTAGCGGTGGGGAGACCCAGTACTTC
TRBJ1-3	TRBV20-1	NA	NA	CSASTGAGNTIYF	TGCAGTGCTAGTACGGGAGCTGGAAACACCATATATTTT
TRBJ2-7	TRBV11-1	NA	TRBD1	CASSYGTGGFYEQYF	TGTGCCAGCAGCTATGGGACAGGGGGCTTCTACGAGCAGTACTTC
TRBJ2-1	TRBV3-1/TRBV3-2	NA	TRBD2	CASSQDGVAGPNEQFF	TGTGCCAGCAGCCAAGATGGGGTAGCGGGGCCCAATGAGCAGTTCTTC
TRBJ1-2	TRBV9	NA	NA	CASSGRQRGSHGYTF	TGTGCCAGCAGCGGCCGGCAGAGGGGGAGTCATGGCTACACCTTC
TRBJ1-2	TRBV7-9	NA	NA	CASSLGGGYGYTF	TGTGCCAGCAGCTTAGGAGGGGGCTATGGCTACACCTTC
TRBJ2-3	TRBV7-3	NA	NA	CASGGSRGGGASTDTQYF	TGTGCCTCTGGGGGGTCTCGAGGAGGAGGTGCTAGCACAGATACGCAGTATTTT
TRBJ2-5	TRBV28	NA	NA	CASSTGQFQETQYF	TGTGCCAGCAGCACTGGACAGTTTCAAGAGACCCAGTACTTC
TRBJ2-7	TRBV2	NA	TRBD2	CASLTRDYSYEQYF	TGTGCCAGTTTAACCCGGGACTACTCCTACGAGCAGTACTTC
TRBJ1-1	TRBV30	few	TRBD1	CAWGGTGGFTTEAFF	TGTGCCTGGGGGGGGACAGGGGGCTTTACGACTGAAGCTTTCTTT
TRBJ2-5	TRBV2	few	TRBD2	CASRTSGGDRETQYF	TGTGCCAGCAGGACTAGCGGGGGGGACCGAGAGACCCAGTACTTC
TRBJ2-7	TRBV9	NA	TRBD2	CASSVGASGSYEQYF	TGTGCCAGCAGCGTCGGGGCTAGCGGGAGTTACGAGCAGTACTTC
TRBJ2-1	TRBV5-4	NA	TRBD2	CASSVGLAGIGSYNEQFF	TGTGCCAGCAGCGTGGGACTAGCGGGGATAGGGTCCTACAATGAGCAGTTCTTC
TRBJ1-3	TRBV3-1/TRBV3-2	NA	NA	CASSPSGGNTIYF	TGTGCCAGCAGCCCCTCAGGGGGAAACACCATATATTTT